The 20 T cell receptor beta chains below all came from one sample that was sequenced in a study of Graves' ophthalmopathy and Graves' hyperthyroidism. RNA transcripts yielded amplified TCR beta CDR3 regions. Investigators did first-round RT-PCR with HTBI primers, then second-round multiplex PCR. TCRdb redid the calling of the multiplex PCR reads with MiXCR, one entry per CDR3 protein. The sample records over a million distinct CDR3 sequences, about two fifths being singletons. Material for sequencing was peripheral blood or thyroid tissue (not recorded which). These receptors all stem from an adult man with Graves' hyperthyroidism.

The sample holds many counts of this clonotype. The rearrangement links TRBV6-2 or TRBV6-3 to TRBJ2-6; D gene unclear. Trimming stripped 5 bases from V and 4 bases from J, with 9 bases between. Germline CDR1 reads MNHEY; CDR2 reads SVGEGT. The CDR3 runs to 14 residues. CDR3 protein: CASSPPRGANVLTF. CDR3 DNA: TGTGCCAGCAGTCCCCCAAGAGGGGCCAACGTCCTGACTTTC.

The chain has TRBV7-9 and TRBJ2-2; 8 nucleotides align to TRBD2. Germline V gene lookup returns CDR1 SEHNR and CDR2 FQNEAQ (reference sequence). J gave up 2 bases and V 5 bases, and 4 bases lay outside the gene matches. The length of the CDR3 is 15 residues. The CDR3 spells CASSTSGINTGELFF. DNA of the CDR3: TGTGCCAGCAGCACTAGCGGAATAAACACCGGGGAGCTGTTTTTT.

The rearrangement joins TRBV11-2 to TRBJ2-7; D might be TRBD1 or TRBD2, each matching 5 bases. The V end was cut by 5 bases, the J end by 6 bases, with 17 bases between. CDR1 and CDR2 from the germline V gene are SGHAT and FQNNGV. This CDR3 has 14 residues. CDR3 residues: CASSRGAGIFEQYF. DNA for the CDR3: TGTGCCAGCAGCCGAGGGGCAGGGATCTTCGAGCAGTACTTC.

This clonotype was picked up many times. The V and J genes are TRBV5-1 and TRBJ2-2; TRBD2 might be the D (7 bases). Trimming removed 4 bases at V and 0 bases at J, with 10 bases between. This CDR3 is 15 amino acids long. CDR1 and CDR2 (germline): SGHRS, YFSETQ. CDR3 loop: CASSREGANTGELFF. CDR3 DNA: TGCGCCAGCAGCAGGGAGGGGGCGAACACCGGGGAGCTGTTTTTT.

DNA of the CDR3: TGTGCCAGCTCACCTGGGGCAGCAGAACTGCTTCGTGGCTACACCTTC. Translation: CASSPGAAELLRGYTF. The chain recombines TRBV2 with TRBJ1-2; D might be TRBD1 (5 bases). Germline CDR1 SNHLY, CDR2 FYNNEI. Trimming cost V 8 bases and J 7 bases, with 26 bases left between them. The CDR3 extends over 16 amino acids. The full variable domain, rest sourced from reference TRBV2 and TRBJ1-2, is EPEVTQTPSHQVTQMGQEVILRCVPISNHLYFYWYRQILGQKVEFLVSFYNNEISEKSEIFDDQFSVERPDGSNFTLKIRSTKLEDSAMYFCASSPGAAELLRGYTFGSGTRLTVV.

CDR3 DNA: TGCAGTGCTACCCAGGGGCTAAATTCACCCCTCCACTTT. It translates to CSATQGLNSPLHF. The V and J genes are TRBV20-1 and TRBJ1-6; tentative D call: TRBD1 (6 bases). CDR1 DFQATT and CDR2 SNEGSKA come from the germline V gene (reference sequence). The CDR3 runs to 13 residues. The V and J ends lost 4 bases and 7 bases respectively, with 11 bases between them.

The genes are TRBV7-9 and TRBJ1-6; no definite D call. The ends were cut back, 1 base at V and 9 bases at J, with 13 bases in the middle. CDR1 and CDR2 from the germline V gene are SEHNR and FQNEAQ (reference sequence). CDR3 size: 15 residues. The chain's CDR3 is CASSLDSKNTSPLHF. In DNA form, the CDR3 reads TGTGCCAGCAGCTTAGATTCAAAAAATACTTCACCCCTCCACTTT.

This clonotype was counted many times. The chain couples TRBV10-3 to TRBJ2-5; D might be TRBD1 (6 bases). V was shortened by 6 bases and J by 3 bases, with 14 bases between the two germline ends. Germline CDR1 and CDR2: ENHRY and SYGVKD. This CDR3 is built from 14 residues. The CDR3 nucleotides read TGTGCCATCAGCCGACATGGGGGCGAAGAGACCCAGTACTTC. Translated: CAISRHGGEETQYF.

The rearrangement joins TRBV6-6 to TRBJ2-7; no firm D call. This CDR3 is 16 amino acids long. The germline V gene encodes CDR1 MNHNY and CDR2 SVGAGI (reference sequence). V was clipped by 6 bases and J by 2 bases, with 20 bases between them. CDR3 nucleotide sequence: TGTGCCAGCAGAGACAACCCCCTCGACAAGACCTACGAGCAGTACTTC. It translates to CASRDNPLDKTYEQYF.

This clonotype has ten or more counts. V gene TRBV6-1 combines with J gene TRBJ2-2; no reliable D call. The CDR3 runs to 12 residues. Deletions cut 3 bases from V and 7 bases from J, with 6 bases between. The V gene's germline CDR1 is MNHNS and CDR2 SASEGT. The CDR3 reads CASSDLRGELFF. The CDR3, as DNA: TGTGCCAGCAGTGACCTGCGCGGGGAGCTGTTTTTT.

This clonotype has ten or more counts. The rearrangement links TRBV7-9 to TRBJ2-5; D call uncertain. This CDR3 region has 16 residues. Trimming cost V 7 bases and J 5 bases, with 23 bases left between them. The V gene's germline CDR1 is SEHNR and CDR2 FQNEAQ (reference sequence). Here the CDR3 reads CASTLGRLGLGETQYF. The CDR3 DNA is TGTGCCAGCACCCTAGGCCGGCTGGGATTAGGCGAGACCCAGTACTTC.

V and J are TRBV9 and TRBJ1-1; D gene uncertain. The length of the CDR3 is 14 residues. V lost 1 base and J 4 bases, leaving 11 bases between the germline ends. Germline CDR1 and CDR2: SGDLS and YYNGEE. For the CDR3, the DNA is TGTGCCAGCAGCGTACAACGGGATTTCACTGAAGCTTTCTTT. Translated, it gives CASSVQRDFTEAFF.

CDR3 protein: CAISDSGSGTRIEQYF. In nucleotides, the CDR3 is TGTGCCATCAGCGACTCAGGTAGCGGGACAAGGATCGAGCAGTACTTC. This chain links TRBV10-3 with TRBJ2-7; 8 nucleotides line up with TRBD2. The trim removed 6 bases at V and 6 bases at J, leaving 16 bases unmatched. Germline V gene data show CDR1 as ENHRY and CDR2 as SYGVKD. CDR3 length: 16 residues.

The chain carries TRBV12-3 or TRBV12-4 and TRBJ1-2; D perhaps matches TRBD1 (6 bases). The V end was cut by 5 bases, the J end by 7 bases, with 11 bases between. This CDR3 contains 12 residues. CDR3 DNA: TGTGCCAGCAGTACAGGGCTGGCTGGCTACACCTTC. Residues: CASSTGLAGYTF.

There are many counts of this clonotype. This chain uses TRBV5-8 with TRBJ1-1, with D uncertain. CDR3 length: 13 residues. Germline CDR1 SGHTS, CDR2 YDEGEE. V was trimmed by 2 bases and J by 3 bases, leaving 8 bases between them. The CDR3 coding sequence is TGTGCCAGCAGCTTTGGGAAGGACACTGAAGCTTTCTTT. As protein: CASSFGKDTEAFF.

This clonotype was seen ten or more times. The chain is built from TRBV2 and TRBJ2-7; TRBD2 matches at 8 bases. V was clipped by 8 bases and J by 5 bases; unmatched bases: 8. The length of the CDR3 is 13 residues. CDR1 and CDR2 (germline): SNHLY, FYNNEI. The CDR3 DNA follows: TGTGCCAGCGGCGGACTAGCTAATGACGAGCAGTACTTC. Its translation is CASGGLANDEQYF. Filled out from reference TRBV2 and TRBJ2-7, the complete variable domain reads EPEVTQTPSHQVTQMGQEVILRCVPISNHLYFYWYRQILGQKVEFLVSFYNNEISEKSEIFDDQFSVERPDGSNFTLKIRSTKLEDSAMYFCASGGLANDEQYFGPGTRLTVT.

The genes are TRBV5-1 and TRBJ1-1, with unresolved D. Trimming pared 6 bases from V and 5 bases from J, leaving 14 bases between. The length of the CDR3 is 13 residues. Per germline, CDR1 SGHRS and CDR2 YFSETQ. Written as DNA, the CDR3 is TGCGCCAGCAAGTCGCAGGAAAAGACTGAAGCTTTCTTT. It specifies CASKSQEKTEAFF.

This rearrangement joins TRBV20-1 to TRBJ2-5, with D possibly TRBD1 on 6 matching bases. Looked up from germline, CDR1 is DFQATT and CDR2 is SNEGSKA (reference sequence). V was pared by 3 bases and J by 9 bases, with 17 bases between. There are 13 residues in the CDR3. The CDR3 DNA reads as TGCAGTGCTAGTGCAGGGGTCAATCAGCCCCAGTACTTC. Amino acid sequence: CSASAGVNQPQYF.

This clonotype was observed many times. The rearrangement uses TRBV14 and TRBJ1-6; D uncertain. Germline V gives CDR1 SGHDN, CDR2 FVKESK. Trimming pared 0 bases from V and 14 bases from J, leaving 8 bases between. CDR3 size: 12 residues. CDR3 protein: CASSQEGKALHF. DNA of the CDR3: TGTGCCAGCAGCCAAGAGGGAAAGGCCCTCCACTTT.

In this sample, this clonotype turned up many times. The chain has TRBV24-1 and TRBJ2-5, with D possibly being TRBD1 or TRBD2 (5 bases each). The ends were cut back, 4 bases at V and 5 bases at J, with 16 bases in the middle. This CDR3 comprises 15 residues. The germline gives CDR1 KGHDR, CDR2 SFDVKD. The CDR3 nucleotides are TGTGCCACCAGTGAGGGGACGGCCTCCTCGGAGACCCAGTACTTC. Its translation is CATSEGTASSETQYF.